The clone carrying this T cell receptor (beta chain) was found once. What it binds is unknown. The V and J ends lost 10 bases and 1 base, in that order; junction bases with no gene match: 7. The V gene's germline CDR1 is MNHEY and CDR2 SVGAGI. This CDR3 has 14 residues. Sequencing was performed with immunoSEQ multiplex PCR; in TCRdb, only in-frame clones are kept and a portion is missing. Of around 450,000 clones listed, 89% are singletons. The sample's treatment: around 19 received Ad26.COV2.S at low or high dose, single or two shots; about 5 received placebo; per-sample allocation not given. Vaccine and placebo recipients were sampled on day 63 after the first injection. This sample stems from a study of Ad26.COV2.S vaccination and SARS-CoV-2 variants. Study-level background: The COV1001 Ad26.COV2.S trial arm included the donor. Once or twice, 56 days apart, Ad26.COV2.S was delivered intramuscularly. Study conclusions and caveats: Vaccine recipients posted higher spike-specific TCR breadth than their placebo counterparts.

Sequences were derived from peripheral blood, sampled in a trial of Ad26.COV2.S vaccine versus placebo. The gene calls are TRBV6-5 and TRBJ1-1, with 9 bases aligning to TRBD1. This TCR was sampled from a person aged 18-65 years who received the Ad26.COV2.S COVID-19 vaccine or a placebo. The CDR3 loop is CAIRTGDRNTEAFF. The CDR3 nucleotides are TGTGCCATCCGGACAGGGGACAGGAACACTGAAGCTTTCTTT.